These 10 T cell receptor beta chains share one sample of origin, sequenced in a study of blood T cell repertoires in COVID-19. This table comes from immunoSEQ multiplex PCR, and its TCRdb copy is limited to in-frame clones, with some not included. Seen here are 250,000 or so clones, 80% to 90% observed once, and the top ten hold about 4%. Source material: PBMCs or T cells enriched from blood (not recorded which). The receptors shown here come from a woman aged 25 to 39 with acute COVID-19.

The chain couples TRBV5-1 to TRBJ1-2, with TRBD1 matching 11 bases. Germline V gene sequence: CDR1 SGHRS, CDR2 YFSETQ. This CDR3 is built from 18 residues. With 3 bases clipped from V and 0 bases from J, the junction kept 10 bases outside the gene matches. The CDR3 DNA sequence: TGCGCCAGCAGCTCGATCTCCGGGACAGGGGGAGCTAACTATGGCTACACCTTC. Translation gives CASSSISGTGGANYGYTF.

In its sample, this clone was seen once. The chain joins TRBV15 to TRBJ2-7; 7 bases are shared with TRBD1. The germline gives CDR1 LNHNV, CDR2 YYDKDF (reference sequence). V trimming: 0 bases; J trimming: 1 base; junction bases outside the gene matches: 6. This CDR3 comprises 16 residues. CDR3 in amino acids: CATSRDPKGQSYEQYF. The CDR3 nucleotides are TGTGCCACCAGCAGAGATCCTAAGGGACAGTCCTACGAGCAGTACTTC.

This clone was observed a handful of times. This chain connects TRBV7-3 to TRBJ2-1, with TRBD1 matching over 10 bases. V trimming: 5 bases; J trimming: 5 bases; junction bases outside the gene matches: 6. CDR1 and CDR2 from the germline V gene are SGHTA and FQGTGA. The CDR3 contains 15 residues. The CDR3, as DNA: TGTGCCAGCAGCCAGAGACAGGGGGCTAACAATGAGCAGTTCTTC. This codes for CASSQRQGANNEQFF.

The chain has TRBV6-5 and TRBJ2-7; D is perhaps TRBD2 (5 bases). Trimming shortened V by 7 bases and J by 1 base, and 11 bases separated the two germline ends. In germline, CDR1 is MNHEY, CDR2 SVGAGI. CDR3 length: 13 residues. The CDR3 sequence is CASKPGGSYEQYF. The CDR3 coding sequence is TGTGCCAGCAAGCCCGGCGGGTCCTACGAGCAGTACTTC.

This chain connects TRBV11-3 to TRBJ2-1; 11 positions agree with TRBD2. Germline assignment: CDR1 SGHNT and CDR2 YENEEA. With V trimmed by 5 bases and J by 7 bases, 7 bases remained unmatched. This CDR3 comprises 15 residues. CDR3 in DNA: TGTGCCAGCAGCCAGACTAGCGGGATTGGGAATGAGCAGTTCTTC. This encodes CASSQTSGIGNEQFF.

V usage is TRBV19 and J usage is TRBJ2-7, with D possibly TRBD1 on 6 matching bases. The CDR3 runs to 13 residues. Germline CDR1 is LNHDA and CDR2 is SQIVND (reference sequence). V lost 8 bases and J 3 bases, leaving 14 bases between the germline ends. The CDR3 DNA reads TGTGCCAGTGGTGGGGGCACCCTCTACGAGCAGTACTTC. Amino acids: CASGGGTLYEQYF.

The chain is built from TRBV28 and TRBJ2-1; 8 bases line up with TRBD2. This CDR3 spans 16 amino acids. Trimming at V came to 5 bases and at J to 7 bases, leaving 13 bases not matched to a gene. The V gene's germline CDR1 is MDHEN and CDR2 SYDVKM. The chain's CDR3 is CASSPYREGFRNEQFF. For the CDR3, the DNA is TGTGCCAGCAGTCCCTACCGGGAGGGATTTCGAAATGAGCAGTTCTTC.

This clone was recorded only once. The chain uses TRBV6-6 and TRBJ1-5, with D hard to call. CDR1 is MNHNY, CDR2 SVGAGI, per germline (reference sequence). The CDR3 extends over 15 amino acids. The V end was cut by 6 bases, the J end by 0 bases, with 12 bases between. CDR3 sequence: CASSDRGNSNQPQHF. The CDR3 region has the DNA TGTGCCAGCAGCGACCGGGGTAATAGCAATCAGCCCCAGCATTTT.

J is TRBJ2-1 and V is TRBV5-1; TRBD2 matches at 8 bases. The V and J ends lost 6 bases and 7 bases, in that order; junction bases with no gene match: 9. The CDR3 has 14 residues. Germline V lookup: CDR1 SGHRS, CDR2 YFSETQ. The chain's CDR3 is CASTSTGGPNEQFF. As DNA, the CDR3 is TGCGCCAGCACTTCTACGGGAGGGCCAAATGAGCAGTTCTTC.

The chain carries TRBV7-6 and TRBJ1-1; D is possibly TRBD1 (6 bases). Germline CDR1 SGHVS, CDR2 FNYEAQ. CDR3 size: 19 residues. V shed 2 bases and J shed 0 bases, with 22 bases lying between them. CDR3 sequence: CASSLFLGGSPTVNTEAFF. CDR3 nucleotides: TGTGCCAGCAGCTTATTTTTAGGGGGATCCCCGACGGTGAACACTGAAGCTTTCTTT.